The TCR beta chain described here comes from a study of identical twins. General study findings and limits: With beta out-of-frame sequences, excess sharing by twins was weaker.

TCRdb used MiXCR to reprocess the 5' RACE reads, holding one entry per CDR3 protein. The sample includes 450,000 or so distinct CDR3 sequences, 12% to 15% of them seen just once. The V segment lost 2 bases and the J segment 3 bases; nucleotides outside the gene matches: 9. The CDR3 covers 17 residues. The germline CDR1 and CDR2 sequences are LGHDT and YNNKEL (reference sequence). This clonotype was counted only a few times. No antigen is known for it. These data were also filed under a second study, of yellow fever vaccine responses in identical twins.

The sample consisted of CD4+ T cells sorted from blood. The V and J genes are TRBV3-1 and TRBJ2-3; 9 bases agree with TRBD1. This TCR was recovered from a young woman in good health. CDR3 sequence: CASSQPAGTGFTDTQYF. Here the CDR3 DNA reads TGTGCCAGCAGCCAACCAGCCGGGACAGGGTTTACAGATACGCAGTATTTT.